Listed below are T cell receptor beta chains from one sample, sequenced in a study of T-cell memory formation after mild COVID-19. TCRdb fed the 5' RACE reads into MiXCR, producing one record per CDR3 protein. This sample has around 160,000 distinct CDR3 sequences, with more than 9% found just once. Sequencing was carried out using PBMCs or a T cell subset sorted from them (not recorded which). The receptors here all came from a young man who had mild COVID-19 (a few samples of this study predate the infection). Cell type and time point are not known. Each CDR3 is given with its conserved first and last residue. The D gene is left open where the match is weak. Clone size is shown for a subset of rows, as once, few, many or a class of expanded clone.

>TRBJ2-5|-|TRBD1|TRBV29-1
CSGWDPTGETQYF
TGCAGCGGTTGGGACCCGACAGGGGAGACCCAGTACTTC
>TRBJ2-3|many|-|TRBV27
CASSSRETLTDTQYF
TGTGCCAGCAGCAGCCGGGAGACGTTGACAGATACGCAGTATTTT
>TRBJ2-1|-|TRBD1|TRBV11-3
CASGTSGTGAIPGEQFF
TGTGCCAGCGGGACGTCCGGGACAGGGGCTATACCGGGTGAGCAGTTCTTC
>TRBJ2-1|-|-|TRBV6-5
CASSYSRWRDEQFF
TGTGCCAGCAGTTACTCGAGGTGGCGGGATGAGCAGTTCTTC
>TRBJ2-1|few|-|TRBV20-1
CSARDPTGPGNEQFF
TGCAGTGCTAGGGACCCGACAGGACCAGGGAATGAGCAGTTCTTC
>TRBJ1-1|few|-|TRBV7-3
CASSMTGVEAFF
TGTGCCAGCAGCATGACAGGAGTAGAAGCTTTCTTT
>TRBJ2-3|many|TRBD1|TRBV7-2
CASSLWGQGADTQYF
TGTGCCAGCAGCTTGTGGGGACAGGGAGCAGATACGCAGTATTTT
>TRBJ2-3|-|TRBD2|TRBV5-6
CASSWASGTSTDTQYF
TGTGCCAGCAGCTGGGCGAGCGGGACTAGCACAGATACGCAGTATTTT
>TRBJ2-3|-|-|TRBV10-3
CAIRTSPDTQYF
TGTGCCATCAGGACGAGTCCAGATACGCAGTATTTT
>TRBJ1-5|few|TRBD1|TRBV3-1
CASSDRVGNQPQHF
TGTGCCAGCAGTGACAGGGTTGGTAATCAGCCCCAGCATTTT
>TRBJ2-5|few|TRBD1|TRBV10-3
CAISDQDRPRGTQYF
TGTGCCATCAGTGACCAGGACAGGCCCAGGGGGACCCAGTACTTC
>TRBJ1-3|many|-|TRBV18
CASSGGRLSGNTIYF
TGTGCCAGCTCAGGGGGACGGCTCTCTGGAAACACCATATATTTT
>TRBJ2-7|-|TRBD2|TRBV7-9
CASRGEGFEQYF
TGTGCCAGCAGGGGGGAGGGGTTTGAGCAGTACTTC
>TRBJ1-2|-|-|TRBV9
CASSVGTGNYGYTF
TGTGCCAGCAGCGTAGGGACCGGGAACTATGGCTACACCTTC
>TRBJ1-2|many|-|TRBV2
CASRETGDGYTF
TGTGCCAGCAGAGAAACGGGTGATGGCTACACCTTC
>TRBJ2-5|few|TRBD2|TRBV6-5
CASSRTSGAIQETQYF
TGTGCCAGCAGTCGGACTAGCGGGGCGATCCAAGAGACCCAGTACTTC
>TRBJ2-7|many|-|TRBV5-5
CASSVTGGRSYEQYF
TGTGCCAGCAGCGTGACAGGTGGGAGATCCTACGAGCAGTACTTC
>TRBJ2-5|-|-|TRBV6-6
CASRFQGSQETQYF
TGTGCCAGCAGGTTTCAGGGAAGCCAAGAGACCCAGTACTTC
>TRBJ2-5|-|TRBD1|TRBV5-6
CASSPTGAGKLETQYF
TGTGCCAGCAGCCCGACAGGGGCGGGAAAGCTAGAGACCCAGTACTTC
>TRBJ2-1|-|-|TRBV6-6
CASSYSRNNEQFF
TGTGCCAGCAGTTACTCCCGGAACAATGAGCAGTTCTTC
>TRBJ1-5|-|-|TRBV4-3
CASSQGDIAGQPQHF
TGCGCCAGCAGCCAAGGGGACATCGCCGGGCAGCCCCAGCATTTT
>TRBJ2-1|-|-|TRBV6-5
CASSYRMGNEQFF
TGTGCCAGCAGTTACCGAATGGGCAATGAGCAGTTCTTC
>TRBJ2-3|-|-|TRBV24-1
CATSDGATDTQYF
TGTGCCACCAGTGATGGGGCTACAGATACGCAGTATTTT
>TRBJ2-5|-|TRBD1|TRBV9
CASSVRGQGETQYF
TGTGCCAGCAGCGTAAGGGGGCAGGGTGAGACCCAGTACTTC
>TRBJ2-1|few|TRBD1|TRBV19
CASTRDRVSNEQFF
TGTGCCAGTACCAGGGACAGGGTCTCTAATGAGCAGTTCTTC
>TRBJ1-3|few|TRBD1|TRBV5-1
CASSSDRSSWGTIYF
TGCGCCAGCAGCTCGGACAGGTCTTCATGGGGCACCATATATTTT
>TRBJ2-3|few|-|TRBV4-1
CASRDGLRSDTQYF
TGCGCCAGCAGAGACGGGTTACGTTCAGATACGCAGTATTTT